This T cell receptor delta chain emerged from a study of Vδ1+ human thymocytes. Study results and limitations: In the thymus, TRG and TRD repertoires looked highly polyclonal with Gaussian CDR3 lengths.

Trimming stripped 2 bases from V and 0 bases from J, with 19 bases between. Germline CDR1 and CDR2: TSWWSYY and QGS. The CDR3 sequence is 18 residues long. The template was reverse-transcribed extracted RNA. Pooled V-gene forward primers with one constant-region reverse primer generated the CDR3 amplicons by multiplex PCR. TCRdb fed the multiplex PCR reads to CATT. The sample holds 45,000 to 75,000 delta-chain clones, over 13% seen once. This clone turned up a few times. Its antigen is still unknown. Sequenced material: Vdelta1+ gamma-delta thymocytes from the thymus. Indicated subset: FACS-sorted CD3+ TCRalphabeta- TCRVdelta1+ TCRVdelta2- thymocytes. The rearrangement links TRDV1 to TRDJ1, with D tentatively TRDD3 (5 bases). This clonotype was sampled from a girl under three years old who had congenital heart surgery. CDR3 sequence: CALGEKTPSGGYTDKLIF. CDR3 DNA: TGTGCTCTTGGGGAAAAAACCCCCTCCGGGGGGTACACCGATAAACTCATCTTT.